The rows below give T cell receptor beta chains drawn from one sample of a study of control samples from healthy donors and cancer patients. Generated by immunoSEQ multiplex PCR, the TCRdb table keeps only in-frame clones and is missing some. This sample yields roughly 160,000 clones, of which roughly 95% are seen a single time; 0.95% to 1.1% belongs to the top ten. Sequences were obtained from blood. The receptors originated from a woman aged 25 to 45 in good health. Each CDR3 is given with its conserved first and last residue. Fields, in order: V gene, J gene, D gene, clone size, CDR3 DNA, CDR3 protein. D genes are given only for firm matches. Size values are once, few and many counts, or a class for expanded clones, and some rows have none.

TRBV19	TRBJ2-1	NA	NA	TGTGCCAGTAGTAAGGGGGGAGTTCTTGGGAGCAAGCAGTTCTTC	CASSKGGVLGSKQFF
TRBV28	TRBJ2-3	NA	NA	TGTGCCAGCAGTTTACCCGGGACGGCCTCCCAAGATACGCAGTATTTT	CASSLPGTASQDTQYF
TRBV28	TRBJ2-1	NA	NA	TGTGCCAGCACCTTCTGGGGTGAGCAGTTCTTC	CASTFWGEQFF
TRBV2	TRBJ2-4	TRBD2	NA	TGTGCCAGCAGTGAAGCTCTAGCGGGAGTTGGCATTCAGTACTTC	CASSEALAGVGIQYF
TRBV15	TRBJ2-1	TRBD2	once	TGTGCCACCAGCAGAGAAGGACTAGCGACCAGCTCCTACAATGAGCAGTTCTTC	CATSREGLATSSYNEQFF
TRBV25-1	TRBJ2-5	TRBD2	NA	TGTGCCAGCAGGAGCCGGGGGGGAGGTGGGCAAGAGACCCAGTACTTC	CASRSRGGGGQETQYF
TRBV5-1	TRBJ1-4	TRBD1	once	TGCGCCAGCAGCCTGACAGGGGGCTGGAATGAAAAACTGTTTTTT	CASSLTGGWNEKLFF
TRBV4-1	TRBJ2-7	NA	NA	TGCGCCAGCAGCCAAGATCTTGAAACGGGGTCTCTCTACGAGCAGTACTTC	CASSQDLETGSLYEQYF
TRBV27	TRBJ1-1	NA	NA	TGTGCCAGCAGTCCCTCTAATCAGTTGAACACTGAAGCTTTCTTT	CASSPSNQLNTEAFF
TRBV28	TRBJ1-5	NA	NA	TGTGCCAGCCAACGAGACGGAAATAGCAATCAGCCCCAGCATTTT	CASQRDGNSNQPQHF
TRBV27	TRBJ1-4	NA	NA	TGTGCCAGCAGTCCGATCGACAGGAGAAGTGAAAAACTGTTTTTT	CASSPIDRRSEKLFF
TRBV27	TRBJ2-2	TRBD1	NA	TGTGCCAGCAGTCCTCGATGGGGACAGGGTGTGGGCGGGGAGCTGTTTTTT	CASSPRWGQGVGGELFF
TRBV2	TRBJ2-5	NA	NA	TGTGCCAGCAGTGTTGGGACACGGAAAGAGACCCAGTACTTC	CASSVGTRKETQYF
TRBV3-1/TRBV3-2	TRBJ2-1	NA	few	TGTGCCAGCAGCCAAGGAGGAGGGGAAGGTAGCGCCTACAATGAGCAGTTCTTC	CASSQGGGEGSAYNEQFF
TRBV10-3	TRBJ1-5	NA	NA	TGTGCCATCAGTGAGTCAATCGGTCTCTTCGACTCGTATCAGCCCCAGCATTTT	CAISESIGLFDSYQPQHF
TRBV2	TRBJ2-2	NA	once	TGTGCCAGCAGCGAAAGTTCGGGGGTAGTCAGGACCGGGGAGCTGTTTTTT	CASSESSGVVRTGELFF
TRBV6-6	TRBJ1-5	TRBD1	NA	TGTGCCAGCAGTTACTCCGGGACAGGGAGCAATCAGCCCCAGCATTTT	CASSYSGTGSNQPQHF
TRBV7-9	TRBJ2-1	NA	NA	TGTGCCAGCAGCTCCCAAGGGAGCTCCTACAATGAGCAGTTCTTC	CASSSQGSSYNEQFF
TRBV18	TRBJ1-5	NA	NA	TGTGCCAGCCCACAAGGGATTGAACAGCCCCAGCATTTT	CASPQGIEQPQHF
TRBV19	TRBJ1-1	NA	NA	TGTGCCAGTAAGTACTCGGGGGACACTGAAGCTTTCTTT	CASKYSGDTEAFF
TRBV2	TRBJ1-1	NA	once	TGTGCCAGCAGTGACGGGGGCTTCACTGAAGCTTTCTTT	CASSDGGFTEAFF
TRBV27	TRBJ2-2	TRBD1	NA	TGTGCCAGCAGTTCCGGGACAGGGGAGTCCGGGGAGCTGTTTTTT	CASSSGTGESGELFF
TRBV28	TRBJ2-2	TRBD2	NA	TGTGCCAGCAGTAAGGCGGCGAGCGGGAAGTGGGAGCTGTTTTTT	CASSKAASGKWELFF
TRBV21-1	TRBJ2-7	NA	NA	TGTGCCAGCAGCACGCTAAAGGGACAGGGGCCCTCCTACGAGCAGTACTTC	CASSTLKGQGPSYEQYF
TRBV12-3/TRBV12-4	TRBJ2-3	NA	NA	TGTGCCAGCAGTTTATCGGGTAATACGCAGTATTTT	CASSLSGNTQYF
TRBV28	TRBJ1-5	NA	NA	TGTGCCAGCAGTTTAGGGGACGAAGGCAATCAGCCCCAGCATTTT	CASSLGDEGNQPQHF
TRBV29-1	TRBJ2-3	NA	NA	TGCAGCGTTGTTAGCACAGATACGCAGTATTTT	CSVVSTDTQYF
TRBV5-1	TRBJ2-2	NA	NA	TGCGCCAGCAGCTTGTTTGCAGGGACCACCGGGGAGCTGTTTTTT	CASSLFAGTTGELFF
TRBV10-1	TRBJ2-2	NA	once	TGCGCCAGCGGCCGGATGGGCGGGGAGCTGTTTTTT	CASGRMGGELFF
TRBV6-6	TRBJ1-4	NA	NA	TGTGCCAGCAGGAAAAATGAAAAACTGTTTTTT	CASRKNEKLFF
TRBV3-1/TRBV3-2	TRBJ1-2	NA	NA	TGTGCCAGCAGCCAAGAGGCGGTTTGGAACTATGGCTACACCTTC	CASSQEAVWNYGYTF
TRBV2	TRBJ2-2	NA	NA	TGTGCCAGCAGTGGGGGACAGAACACCGGGGAGCTGTTTTTT	CASSGGQNTGELFF
TRBV7-9	TRBJ1-2	NA	NA	TGTGCCAGCAGCAAAGGGGACACGCATAACTATGGCTACACCTTC	CASSKGDTHNYGYTF
TRBV6-1	TRBJ2-4	TRBD1	NA	TGTGCCAGCAGTGACCGACAGGGGGGCGACATTCAGTACTTC	CASSDRQGGDIQYF
TRBV7-2	TRBJ2-3	NA	NA	TGTGCCAGCAGCTTTGTTGGGAGATCGACAGATACGCAGTATTTT	CASSFVGRSTDTQYF
TRBV4-2	TRBJ2-5	TRBD2	NA	TGTGCCAGCAGCCAAGTCCAGGCGGGGGGCGAACAGACCCAGTACTTC	CASSQVQAGGEQTQYF
TRBV29-1	TRBJ2-5	TRBD2	NA	TGCAGCGTTACCTCTAGCGGGAGTCAAGAGACCCAGTACTTC	CSVTSSGSQETQYF
TRBV24-1	TRBJ2-1	TRBD2	NA	TGTGCCACCAGTGATTTGGAAGCGGGAGCCTACAATGAGCAGTTCTTC	CATSDLEAGAYNEQFF
TRBV12-3/TRBV12-4	TRBJ1-3	NA	NA	TGTGCCAGCAACCGGGACTCTGGAAACACCATATATTTT	CASNRDSGNTIYF
TRBV18	TRBJ2-7	NA	NA	TGTGCCAGCTCATCCGCCCAGGACTCTCACGAGCAGTACTTC	CASSSAQDSHEQYF
TRBV2	TRBJ1-5	TRBD1	NA	TGTGCCAGCCTTGGACAGGGTGGGCAGCCCCAGCATTTT	CASLGQGGQPQHF
TRBV12-3/TRBV12-4	TRBJ1-6	NA	once	TGTGCCAGCAGTTTTCCAAATTCACCCCTCCACTTT	CASSFPNSPLHF
TRBV6-5	TRBJ1-2	NA	once	TGTGCCAGCAGTTACTCGTCCCTGGCGGCGCTTTATGGCTACACCTTC	CASSYSSLAALYGYTF
TRBV5-1	TRBJ2-1	TRBD2	NA	TGCGCCAGCAGTTTGACTAGCGGGCGAAACAATGAGCAGTTCTTC	CASSLTSGRNNEQFF
TRBV30	TRBJ1-1	NA	NA	TGTGCCTGGAGCGAACTCGGACAGATGAACACTGAAGCTTTCTTT	CAWSELGQMNTEAFF
TRBV7-3	TRBJ2-1	NA	NA	TGTGCCAGCGGGAGAGCACCCACTGAGCAGTTCTTC	CASGRAPTEQFF